These T cell receptor beta chains were read from a single sample in a study of human T cells and chemical hapten exposure. TCRdb itself ran the RACE reads through MiXCR, one entry per CDR3 protein. The sample lists 190,000 or so distinct CDR3 sequences, roughly 30% occurring once. Specimen: whole blood, collected in connection with sensitization to the hapten diphenylcyclopropenone (DPC). The receptors here all came from a woman aged 30 to 39 with alopecia areata. Some clones in this sample may be carry-over from other donors' samples. CDR3s include the opening cysteine and the closing phenylalanine or tryptophan. A D gene is named only where the DNA matches it firmly. The size field is filled for only some rows; it gives once, few, many or a size class.

clone_size	v_call	d_call	j_call	cdr3_aa	cdr3_nt
-	TRBV4-3	TRBD1	TRBJ1-2	CASSQVTGSFNYGYTF	TGCGCCAGCAGCCAAGTGACAGGGTCTTTTAACTATGGCTACACCTTC
many	TRBV18	TRBD1	TRBJ1-2	CASSPREAGGDGYTF	TGTGCCAGCTCACCACGGGAAGCAGGGGGCGATGGCTACACCTTC
-	TRBV20-1	TRBD2	TRBJ2-1	CSGTRSSGGGDNEQFF	TGCAGTGGGACGCGCTCTAGCGGGGGCGGGGACAATGAGCAGTTCTTC
-	TRBV10-3	TRBD2	TRBJ2-1	CAIRAGTSGYNEQFF	TGTGCCATCAGGGCCGGGACTAGCGGCTACAATGAGCAGTTCTTC
-	TRBV7-2	-	TRBJ2-7	CASRGPSYEQYF	TGTGCCAGCAGAGGCCCATCCTACGAGCAGTACTTC
many	TRBV28	-	TRBJ2-1	CATLGYQSSYNEQFF	TGTGCCACTTTAGGGTATCAGAGCTCCTACAATGAGCAGTTCTTC
-	TRBV6-2/TRBV6-3	-	TRBJ2-1	CATGDYNEQFF	TGTGCCACCGGAGACTACAATGAGCAGTTCTTC
-	TRBV29-1	-	TRBJ2-7	CSVEGIHYEQYF	TGCAGCGTTGAAGGGATACACTACGAGCAGTACTTC
-	TRBV2	TRBD1	TRBJ2-5	CACQGTGARQETQYF	TGTGCCTGTCAAGGTACAGGGGCGAGGCAAGAGACCCAGTACTTC
-	TRBV29-1	-	TRBJ1-1	CSVEGFGRTEAFF	TGCAGCGTTGAAGGATTTGGGCGCACTGAAGCTTTCTTT
few	TRBV6-6	-	TRBJ2-4	CASSYSQGNIQYF	TGTGCCAGCAGTTACTCCCAGGGCAACATTCAGTACTTC
-	TRBV7-3	TRBD1	TRBJ2-2	CVSSPNIRGRNTGELFF	TGTGTCAGCAGCCCAAACATCAGGGGGCGGAACACCGGGGAGCTGTTTTTT
-	TRBV7-2	-	TRBJ1-6	CASSTGTRGYNSPLHF	TGTGCCAGCAGTACCGGGACGCGGGGCTATAATTCACCCCTCCACTTT
few	TRBV7-3	TRBD2	TRBJ2-2	CASSLVASGGTNTGELFF	TGTGCCAGCAGCTTAGTTGCGTCGGGGGGGACGAACACCGGGGAGCTGTTTTTT
-	TRBV20-1	TRBD1	TRBJ1-4	CSARPGDSGYNEKLFF	TGCAGTGCCCGCCCCGGGGACAGCGGATATAATGAGAAACTGTTTTTT
-	TRBV20-1	-	TRBJ2-5	CSARAPGTAQETQYF	TGCAGTGCTAGAGCGCCGGGTACAGCCCAAGAGACCCAGTACTTC
-	TRBV20-1	TRBD1	TRBJ2-1	CSAGVTGGRNEQFF	TGCAGTGCTGGTGTTACAGGGGGCCGGAATGAGCAGTTCTTC
-	TRBV13	-	TRBJ2-2	CASSLGGPNTGELFF	TGTGCCAGCAGCTTAGGAGGGCCTAACACCGGGGAGCTGTTTTTT
few	TRBV25-1	TRBD2	TRBJ2-3	CASSSGRRSSSTDTQYF	TGTGCCAGCTCTAGCGGGAGAAGATCTTCTAGCACAGATACGCAGTATTTT
-	TRBV18	TRBD2	TRBJ2-2	CASPGERGVNTGELFF	TGTGCCAGCCCCGGGGAGCGGGGAGTGAACACCGGGGAGCTGTTTTTT
-	TRBV5-8	-	TRBJ1-1	CASRLPGTVNTEAFF	TGTGCCAGCAGATTACCCGGGACGGTAAACACTGAAGCTTTCTTT